One sample yielded the 20 T cell receptor beta chains listed below, sequenced in a study of cytomegalovirus exposure and HLA in healthy donors (dated by TCRdb to about 2017). Receptor libraries were prepared by the immunoSEQ multiplex PCR assay. For the multiplex PCR, a mixture combining 60 forward primers for TCR Vbeta segments and 13 reverse primers for TCR Jbeta segments was used. The immuneACCESS repertoire file appears here via TCRdb, limited to in-frame rearrangements. These files lack a portion of the clones; in checked studies, under half of the deficit traces to unresolved V genes, and the cause of the others is not known. The table for this sample lists around 300,000 clones; roughly 70% of them were counted only once. The ten largest account for under 2.5% of the sample. Sequencing was performed on PBMCs. The origin of the receptors is a female donor in good health and CMV-seronegative.

This clone was picked up a small number of times. The chain links TRBV27 to TRBJ2-7; 13 positions agree with TRBD2. This CDR3 is built from 15 residues. Germline V CDR1 and CDR2: MNHEY, SMNVEV (reference sequence). With V trimmed by 5 bases and J by 6 bases, 7 bases remained unmatched. DNA for the CDR3: TGTGCCAGCAGTGAGGGGACTAGCGGGATTAGCGAGCAGTACTTC. Protein: CASSEGTSGISEQYF.

This clone was seen only a few times. The rearrangement links TRBV5-5 to TRBJ2-7, with 7 bases fitting TRBD2. The ends lost 4 bases at V and 2 bases at J; junction bases unmatched: 9. The V gene's germline CDR1 is SGHKS and CDR2 YYEKEE (reference sequence). This CDR3 has 15 residues. CDR3: CASSPSAGVTYEQYF. In DNA, the CDR3 is TGTGCCAGCAGCCCGTCTGCGGGAGTTACCTACGAGCAGTACTTC.

The gene calls are TRBV29-1 and TRBJ1-1; a possible D gene is TRBD1 (5 bases). Germline V lookup: CDR1 SQVTM, CDR2 ANQGSEA. V dropped 6 bases and J dropped 2 bases, with 13 bases sitting between them. This CDR3 has 13 residues. For the CDR3, the DNA is TGCAGCGTGGATAGACAGACTAACACTGAAGCTTTCTTT. Protein product: CSVDRQTNTEAFF.

V is TRBV29-1 and J is TRBJ1-5; D is uncertain. The V end was cut by 7 bases, the J end by 8 bases, with 6 bases between. This CDR3 has 9 amino acids. Looked up from germline, CDR1 is SQVTM and CDR2 is ANQGSEA. CDR3 nucleotide sequence: TGCAGCGCCGGGGAGCCCCAGCATTTT. It codes for CSAGEPQHF.

This chain connects TRBV7-9 to TRBJ1-2; D unclear. The ends were cut back, 3 bases at V and 5 bases at J, with 10 bases in the middle. The CDR3 consists of 13 residues. CDR1 is SEHNR, CDR2 FQNEAQ, per germline (reference sequence). Written as DNA, the CDR3 is TGTGCCAGCAGCTTCGGACGGACTTATGGCTACACCTTC. Translated: CASSFGRTYGYTF.

On this clone: Other DNA sequences from this sample encode an identical CDR3 as well. The DNA for the CDR3 is TGCGCCAGCAGCGCCGGGACAGCCTACAATGAGCAGTTCTTC. Its translation is CASSAGTAYNEQFF. The chain combines TRBV10-1 with TRBJ2-1; 7 nucleotides agree with TRBD1. Germline CDR1 is WNHNN and CDR2 is SYGVQD (reference sequence). This CDR3 is 14 amino acids long. V dropped 6 bases and J dropped 2; count of bases not matched to a gene: 4.

V usage is TRBV6-1 and J usage is TRBJ1-1, with D uncertain. The CDR3 sequence is 13 residues long. Trimming left V 6 bases short and J 2 bases short, with 10 bases between. Germline CDR1 is MNHNS and CDR2 is SASEGT. CDR3: CASRRRGNTEAFF. DNA of the CDR3: TGTGCCAGCAGACGGCGGGGAAACACTGAAGCTTTCTTT.

As concerns this clone: No conserved phenylalanine or tryptophan ends this CDR3, so it is likely a read error. CDR3 in amino acids: CASSERPQVYSYEQYS. DNA of the CDR3: TGTGCCAGCAGTGAAAGACCACAGGTCTACTCCTACGAGCAGTACTCC. The chain combines TRBV6-1 with TRBJ2-7; D perhaps matches TRBD1 (5 bases). Germline lookup yields CDR1 MNHNS and CDR2 SASEGT. Deletions cut 2 bases from V and 0 bases from J, with 14 bases between. The CDR3 consists of 16 residues.

The rearrangement links TRBV20-1 to TRBJ2-1; D not certain. The germline V gene encodes CDR1 DFQATT and CDR2 SNEGSKA (reference sequence). This CDR3 is 10 amino acids long. Between the trimmed V and J ends, which lost 7 bases and 4 bases, there was a span of 5 bases. The CDR3 bases are TGCAGTGTTATATACAATGAGCAGTTCTTC. Translation gives CSVIYNEQFF.

The chain's CDR3 is CASSPQGPDTQYF. The CDR3 DNA follows: TGTGCCAGCTCACCCCAGGGTCCAGATACGCAGTATTTT. V usage is TRBV18 and J usage is TRBJ2-3; D is possibly TRBD1 (5 bases). The CDR3 runs to 13 residues. CDR1 is KGHSH, CDR2 LQKENI, per germline. Trimming took off 3 bases at V and 4 bases at J, with 8 bases between the two ends.

The J gene is TRBJ2-1, the V gene TRBV14; 15 bases fit TRBD2. CDR3 length: 19 residues. With V trimmed by 1 base and J by 2 bases, 6 bases remained unmatched. Germline CDR1 is SGHDN and CDR2 is FVKESK. CDR3 region: CASSQGGTSGRIAYNEQFF. The CDR3 DNA reads as TGTGCCAGCAGCCAAGGGGGGACTAGCGGGAGGATCGCCTACAATGAGCAGTTCTTC.

V and J are TRBV11-3 and TRBJ2-7; TRBD1 aligns across 8 bases. Germline assignment: CDR1 SGHNT and CDR2 YENEEA. The junction had 8 bases not matched to a gene; V was cut back by 3 bases and J by 4 bases. There are 15 residues in the CDR3. CDR3 protein: CASSLRDRIPYEQYF. The CDR3 nucleotides read TGTGCCAGCAGCTTGAGGGACAGGATTCCTTACGAGCAGTACTTC.

On this clone: The same CDR3 is also encoded by other DNA sequences in this sample. This rearrangement joins TRBV4-1 to TRBJ2-7, with 8 bases that match TRBD1. The CDR3 covers 15 residues. CDR1 and CDR2 (germline): MGHRA, YSYEKL. V dropped 4 bases and J dropped 0; count of bases not matched to a gene: 5. For the CDR3, the DNA is TGCGCCAGCAGCCTCGGACAGGGAAACTCCTACGAGCAGTACTTC. This gives the protein CASSLGQGNSYEQYF.

CDR3 sequence: CASSLMGLGGYEQYF. The CDR3 DNA sequence: TGTGCCAGCAGCTTGATGGGACTAGGAGGCTACGAGCAGTACTTC. This sequence joins TRBV5-4 and TRBJ2-7; 8 bases map to TRBD2. Looked up from germline, CDR1 is SGHNT and CDR2 is YYREEE (reference sequence). The ends lost 1 base at V and 3 bases at J; junction bases unmatched: 6. This CDR3 has 15 residues. Full variable domain (missing parts from reference TRBV5-4 and TRBJ2-7): ETGVTQSPTHLIKTRGQQVTLRCSSQSGHNTVSWYQQALGQGPQFIFQYYREEENGRGNFPPRFSGLQFPNYSSELNVNALELDDSALYLCASSLMGLGGYEQYFGPGTRLTVT.

The rearrangement links TRBV7-3 to TRBJ2-1; TRBD2 matches at 9 bases. Unmatched junction bases numbered 5, after V lost 0 bases and J lost 5 bases. The CDR3 is 16 residues long. Per germline, CDR1 SGHTA and CDR2 FQGTGA. CDR3 bases: TGTGCCAGCAGCTTAACCCGACTAGCGGATAACAATGAGCAGTTCTTC. Translated, it gives CASSLTRLADNNEQFF.

This clone was detected a few times. This chain joins TRBV9 and TRBJ1-3; perhaps TRBD1 as D (6 bases). Germline CDR1 and CDR2: SGDLS and YYNGEE. The CDR3 length is 14 residues. The V gene lost 1 base and the J gene lost 3 bases, with 8 bases spanning the gap. CDR3 DNA sequence: TGTGCCAGCAGCGTAAGGGGGAATGGAAACACCATATATTTT. Translation gives CASSVRGNGNTIYF.

This clone turned up a few times. The chain carries TRBV5-6 and TRBJ1-2, with 7 bases fitting TRBD1. Germline CDR1 and CDR2: SGHDT and YYEEEE. V was pared by 2 bases and J by 7 bases, with 8 bases of the junction left unmatched. The CDR3 totals 14 residues. In nucleotides, the CDR3 is TGTGCCAGCAGCTTTCCACAGGGGATGGGTGGCTACACCTTC. The encoded protein is CASSFPQGMGGYTF.

The chain has TRBV5-4 and TRBJ2-2, with D possibly TRBD2 on 6 matching bases. V was trimmed by 0 bases and J by 6 bases, leaving 18 bases between them. CDR1 and CDR2 (germline): SGHNT, YYREEE (reference sequence). The CDR3 has 17 amino acids. This CDR3 reads CASSLGTFLREPGELFF. CDR3 DNA: TGTGCCAGCAGCTTGGGCACCTTCTTGCGGGAACCCGGGGAGCTGTTTTTT.

The chain recombines TRBV28 with TRBJ2-7, with 7 bases lining up with TRBD2. This CDR3 comprises 19 residues. Looked up from germline, CDR1 is MDHEN and CDR2 is SYDVKM. The V and J ends lost 5 bases and 3 bases, in that order; junction bases with no gene match: 22. This CDR3 is CASSTNTKRDRWDRYEQYF. CDR3 DNA: TGTGCCAGCAGTACAAACACAAAGCGGGATAGGTGGGATCGCTACGAGCAGTACTTC.

The chain carries TRBV9 and TRBJ2-7; possibly TRBD2 for D (5 bases). The ends were cut back, 4 bases at V and 0 bases at J, with 14 bases in the middle. Looked up from germline, CDR1 is SGDLS and CDR2 is YYNGEE. The CDR3 sequence is 15 residues long. In nucleotides, the CDR3 is TGTGCCAGCAGCCCCCGGGGTTTGGGCTCCTACGAGCAGTACTTC. As protein: CASSPRGLGSYEQYF.